The T cell receptor beta chain under discussion was sequenced for a study of Graves' ophthalmopathy and Graves' hyperthyroidism. General study results and limits: Ophthalmopathy could be told apart from stable hyperthyroidism by a 13-signature model (about 90% sensitivity, around 80% specificity).

Germline loops: CDR1 LGHNA, CDR2 YNFKEQ. Trimming pared 0 bases from V and 8 bases from J, leaving 10 bases between. The CDR3 is made up of 13 amino acids. Hyperthyroidism patients had new diagnoses, durations under 2 months, and ages of 18 to 65. Exclusion covered patients with other autoimmune diseases or uncontrolled infections (as well as pregnancy or lactation). Isolation of PBMCs was performed using 9 to 10 ml of fresh peripheral blood. The authors amplified TCR beta CDR3 regions, and they did so from RNA transcripts for repertoire sequencing. HTBI primers were employed in first-round RT-PCR, then a second-round multiplex PCR followed. TCRdb passed the multiplex PCR reads through MiXCR, listing each CDR3 protein once. In the table there are just over 600,000 distinct CDR3 sequences, approximately 22% of which are singletons. Turning to this clonotype: The target antigen is unknown.

The sequenced sample consisted of peripheral blood. The chain recombines TRBV4-2 with TRBJ1-1; D gene uncertain. The sequence derives from a woman between 18 and 29 years old with stable Graves' hyperthyroidism. Some clones in this sample may be carry-over from other donors' samples. This chain's CDR3 is CASSQDLFGEAFF. In nucleotides, the CDR3 is TGTGCCAGCAGCCAAGATCTCTTTGGCGAAGCTTTCTTT.